These 28 T cell receptor beta chains share one sample of origin, sequenced in a study of blood T cell repertoires in COVID-19. The protocol was immunoSEQ multiplex PCR, while the TCRdb copy is restricted to in-frame clones and leaves out a portion. The sample shows about 160,000 clones, 85% of them seen only once. The sample was peripheral blood. Every receptor here comes from a human donor with acute or convalescent COVID-19. The donor label of this sample is uncertain.

This clone showed up just once. This sequence joins TRBV5-5 and TRBJ1-4; a weak D match, TRBD1 (6 bases). V shed 4 bases and J shed 6 bases, with 16 bases lying between them. The CDR3 consists of 15 residues. Germline CDR1 reads SGHKS; CDR2 reads YYEKEE (reference sequence). The CDR3 nucleotides read TGTGCCAGCAGCCTGAGGGGGGGCTCAGATGAAAAACTGTTTTTT. Its protein is CASSLRGGSDEKLFF.

V is TRBV12-5 and J is TRBJ2-5; no definite D call. The germline gives CDR1 LGHNT, CDR2 FRNRAP. Trimming pared 0 bases from V and 4 bases from J, leaving 12 bases between. The length of the CDR3 is 15 residues. CDR3 nucleotide sequence: TGTGCTAGTGGTTTGGTACGACCAGGTTCAGAGACCCAGTACTTC. Its protein product is CASGLVRPGSETQYF. The complete variable domain, with remaining parts taken from reference TRBV12-5 and TRBJ2-5, reads DARVTQTPRHKVTEMGQEVTMRCQPILGHNTVFWYRQTMMQGLELLAYFRNRAPLDDSGMPKDRFSAEMPDATLATLKIQPSEPRDSAVYFCASGLVRPGSETQYFGPGTRLLVL.

The J gene is TRBJ2-1, the V gene TRBV9, with D perhaps matching TRBD1 (7 bases). V lost 3 bases and J lost 0, with 10 bases in between. There are 15 residues in the CDR3. CDR1 and CDR2 from the germline V gene are SGDLS and YYNGEE. The CDR3 DNA follows: TGTGCCAGCAGCGCAGGGGGGAGCTCCTACAATGAGCAGTTCTTC. Translating it yields CASSAGGSSYNEQFF. Full variable domain (rest looked up from reference TRBV9 and TRBJ2-1): DSGVTQTPKHLITATGQRVTLRCSPRSGDLSVYWYQQSLDQGLQFLIQYYNGEERAKGNILERFSAQQFPDLHSELNLSSLELGDSALYFCASSAGGSSYNEQFFGPGTRLTVL.

V is TRBV7-8 and J is TRBJ2-7, with 10 bases identical to TRBD1. The CDR3 length is 16 residues. J gave up 4 bases and V 5 bases, and 11 bases lay outside the gene matches. CDR1 is SGHVS and CDR2 is FQNEAQ in the germline V gene. The CDR3 DNA sequence: TGTGCCAGCAGCCATCGACAGGGGGCCAACATTTACGAGCAGTACTTC. The encoded protein is CASSHRQGANIYEQYF.

This clone was seen a single time. The chain couples TRBV4-1 to TRBJ2-3; 7 bases map to TRBD2. Losses at the gene ends were 4 bases for V and 0 bases for J; bases not matched to a gene: 7. The V gene's germline CDR1 is MGHRA and CDR2 YSYEKL. This CDR3 comprises 16 residues. The CDR3 loop is CASSRTPGGSTDTQYF. CDR3 DNA sequence: TGCGCCAGCAGCCGAACCCCGGGGGGAAGCACAGATACGCAGTATTTT.

The chain carries TRBV3-1 (or the pseudogene TRBV3-2) and TRBJ2-7; weak D call: TRBD2 (5 bases). Trimming shortened V by 4 bases and J by 4 bases, and 14 bases separated the two germline ends. Germline CDR1 reads LGHDT; CDR2 reads YNNKEL (reference sequence). The CDR3 length is 14 residues. Written as DNA, the CDR3 is TGTGCCAGCAGCCGATCGGAGGTAGGATACGAGCAGTACTTC. Translation: CASSRSEVGYEQYF.

The chain joins TRBV7-2 to TRBJ2-1; D may be TRBD1 (6 bases). Per the germline V gene, CDR1 is SGHTA and CDR2 is FQGNSA. The V end was cut by 1 base, the J end by 9 bases, with 10 bases between. This CDR3 has 13 residues. In DNA form, the CDR3 reads TGTGCCAGCAGCTTAGGGGGGCTAGGTGAGCAGTTCTTC. It yields the protein CASSLGGLGEQFF.

This clone was seen only once. V gene TRBV7-9 combines with J gene TRBJ2-5, with D unclear. Germline V gene sequence: CDR1 SEHNR, CDR2 FQNEAQ (reference sequence). With 2 bases removed from V and 4 bases from J, the gap between germline ends came to 11 bases. The CDR3 totals 14 residues. This CDR3 reads CASSLRLERETQYF. DNA for the CDR3: TGTGCCAGCAGCTTACGTCTAGAGAGAGAGACCCAGTACTTC.

This rearrangement joins TRBV5-1 to TRBJ2-7, with TRBD1 matching over 7 bases. Germline V gene sequence: CDR1 SGHRS, CDR2 YFSETQ. Unmatched junction bases numbered 8, after V lost 0 bases and J lost 2 bases. The CDR3 extends over 16 amino acids. As DNA, the CDR3 is TGCGCCAGCAGCTTGGCCAAGGTTGGGACAGCCTACGAGCAGTACTTC. Protein: CASSLAKVGTAYEQYF. Together with reference TRBV5-1 and TRBJ2-7, the CDR3 gives the full variable domain: KAGVTQTPRYLIKTRGQQVTLSCSPISGHRSVSWYQQTPGQGLQFLFEYFSETQRNKGNFPGRFSGRQFSNSRSEMNVSTLELGDSALYLCASSLAKVGTAYEQYFGPGTRLTVT.

This CDR3 reads CASSSRRGLARDTQYF. The CDR3, as DNA: TGTGCCAGCAGCTCTAGAAGGGGACTAGCAAGAGATACGCAGTATTTT. The J gene is TRBJ2-3, the V gene TRBV7-8; 9 bases fit TRBD2. After removal of 4 bases from V and 5 bases from J, the junction contained 10 bases not matched to a gene. The germline V gene has CDR1 SGHVS and CDR2 FQNEAQ. This CDR3 spans 16 amino acids.

This clone has a handful of counts. The chain is built from TRBV19 and TRBJ1-5, with unresolved D. V lost 3 bases, J lost 0 bases, and 15 bases lay in between. Germline V gene lookup returns CDR1 LNHDA and CDR2 SQIVND (reference sequence). The CDR3 consists of 17 residues. CDR3 nucleotide sequence: TGTGCCAGTAGTATCCCGAGGGCAGGCTATAGCAATCAGCCCCAGCATTTT. It yields the protein CASSIPRAGYSNQPQHF. The full variable domain, rest sourced from reference TRBV19 and TRBJ1-5, is DGGITQSPKYLFRKEGQNVTLSCEQNLNHDAMYWYRQDPGQGLRLIYYSQIVNDFQKGDIAEGYSVSREKKESFPLTVTSAQKNPTAFYLCASSIPRAGYSNQPQHFGDGTRLSIL.

This clone came up once. V is TRBV7-8 and J is TRBJ2-7; tentatively, D is TRBD2 (5 bases). Trimming shortened V by 7 bases and J by 3 bases, and 19 bases separated the two germline ends. Germline CDR1 and CDR2: SGHVS and FQNEAQ. This CDR3 contains 15 residues. The DNA for the CDR3 is TGTGCCAGCACCCCTAGCTCGGTCGTCTACTACGAGCAGTACTTC. This sequence encodes CASTPSSVVYYEQYF.

The J gene is TRBJ2-7, the V gene TRBV7-8, with 11 bases lining up with TRBD1. The length of the CDR3 is 17 residues. J gave up 3 bases and V 1 base, and 8 bases lay outside the gene matches. Germline V gene data show CDR1 as SGHVS and CDR2 as FQNEAQ. Here the CDR3 DNA reads TGTGCCAGCAGCTTAGGTAGGACAGGGGGCGAGGGCTACGAGCAGTACTTC. It is translated as CASSLGRTGGEGYEQYF.

V usage is TRBV24-1 and J usage is TRBJ1-5; TRBD1 is a possible D gene (6 bases). Germline V lookup: CDR1 KGHDR, CDR2 SFDVKD. CDR3 length equals 15 residues. Trimming pared 4 bases from V and 4 bases from J, leaving 13 bases between. The chain's CDR3 is CATSENRDTNQPQHF. Written as DNA, the CDR3 is TGTGCCACCAGTGAAAATCGGGACACAAATCAGCCCCAGCATTTT.

The chain has TRBV28 and TRBJ2-4; TRBD1 matches at 9 bases. With V trimmed by 5 bases and J by 3 bases, 14 bases remained unmatched. The CDR3 spans 18 residues. Per germline, CDR1 MDHEN and CDR2 SYDVKM. CDR3 loop: CASSLTSGAGQGKNIQYF. In DNA form, the CDR3 reads TGTGCCAGCAGTCTCACCAGCGGGGCGGGACAGGGCAAAAACATTCAGTACTTC.

The chain carries TRBV6-2 or TRBV6-3 and TRBJ2-7, with D perhaps TRBD1 (5 bases). From germline, CDR1 is MNHEY and CDR2 SVGEGT. This CDR3 has 12 amino acids. V lost 4 bases and J 3 bases, leaving 7 bases between the germline ends. CDR3 sequence reads: CASSFGHYEQYF. In nucleotides, the CDR3 is TGTGCCAGCAGTTTCGGACACTACGAGCAGTACTTC.

A single count supports this clone. V and J are TRBV19 and TRBJ1-1; 7 bases are shared with TRBD1. The CDR3 spans 18 residues. CDR1 is LNHDA, CDR2 SQIVND, per germline (reference sequence). The ends lost 3 bases at V and 5 bases at J; junction bases unmatched: 18. CDR3 bases: TGTGCCAGTAGTATCCTACTCCATATGGTGACAGGGAGAACTGAAGCTTTCTTT. As protein: CASSILLHMVTGRTEAFF.

The rearrangement uses TRBV28 and TRBJ1-1, with D perhaps TRBD1 (6 bases). The CDR3 is 16 residues long. Trimming shortened V by 5 bases and J by 1 base, and 17 bases separated the two germline ends. CDR1 and CDR2 from the germline V gene are MDHEN and SYDVKM. Here the CDR3 reads CASSIPGHQTNTEAFF. The CDR3 DNA sequence: TGTGCCAGCAGTATACCGGGACACCAGACGAACACTGAAGCTTTCTTT. Full variable domain (outside the CDR3, taken from reference TRBV28 and TRBJ1-1): DVKVTQSSRYLVKRTGEKVFLECVQDMDHENMFWYRQDPGLGLRLIYFSYDVKMKEKGDIPEGYSVSREKKERFSLILESASTNQTSMYLCASSIPGHQTNTEAFFGQGTRLTVV.

The V gene is TRBV4-3, the J gene TRBJ2-7; a possible D gene is TRBD2 (5 bases). Germline loops: CDR1 LGHNA, CDR2 YSLEER. Trimming shortened V by 2 bases and J by 3 bases, and 14 bases separated the two germline ends. The CDR3 sequence is 15 residues long. CDR3 sequence reads: CASSQTRSGSYEQYF. The DNA of the CDR3 is TGCGCCAGCAGCCAAACGCGATCGGGGAGCTACGAGCAGTACTTC.

The chain combines TRBV3-1 (or the pseudogene TRBV3-2) with TRBJ1-3; weak D call: TRBD1 (5 bases). In germline, CDR1 is LGHDT, CDR2 YNNKEL (reference sequence). CDR3 size: 17 residues. V lost 1 base and J lost 0, with 13 bases in between. The CDR3, as DNA: TGTGCCAGCAGCCAAGGGGGGGGACCGCGCTCTGGAAACACCATATATTTT. Protein: CASSQGGGPRSGNTIYF.

V is TRBV10-2 and J is TRBJ2-1, with 9 positions matching TRBD2. The CDR3 contains 15 residues. V lost 5 bases, J lost 4 bases, and 6 bases stayed unmatched. Germline V CDR1 and CDR2: WSHSY, SAAADI. The CDR3 DNA reads TGCGCCAGCAGTTTCAGCGGGGGGAGTTACAATGAGCAGTTCTTC. Translated, it gives CASSFSGGSYNEQFF.

The DNA of the CDR3 is TGTGCCTGGAGTAATGGGAGGAGAGCTTTCTTT. Amino acids: CAWSNGRRAFF. The V call is TRBV30, the J call TRBJ1-1, with D unclear. From germline, CDR1 is GTSNPN and CDR2 SVGIG (reference sequence). Trimming pared 2 bases from V and 10 bases from J, leaving 11 bases between. This CDR3 region has 11 residues.

J is TRBJ2-3 and V is TRBV6-6, with TRBD2 identical over 7 bases. CDR3 length equals 13 residues. The germline gives CDR1 MNHNY, CDR2 SVGAGI (reference sequence). The ends lost 8 bases at V and 1 base at J; junction bases unmatched: 3. CDR3: CASWGGGTDTQYF. For the CDR3, the DNA is TGTGCCAGCTGGGGGGGTGGCACAGATACGCAGTATTTT.

In DNA, the CDR3 is TGTGCCAGCAGCGTAGACCACACGACAGGGAATTCACCCCTCCACTTT. This gives the protein CASSVDHTTGNSPLHF. The J gene is TRBJ1-6, the V gene TRBV9; 7 nucleotides match TRBD1. The CDR3 runs to 16 residues. Germline lookup yields CDR1 SGDLS and CDR2 YYNGEE. The ends lost 0 bases at V and 7 bases at J; junction bases unmatched: 7.

The chain carries TRBV6-1 and TRBJ1-5, with D perhaps matching TRBD1 (6 bases). V dropped 2 bases and J dropped 7 bases, with 9 bases sitting between them. Germline values: CDR1 MNHNS, CDR2 SASEGT. The length of the CDR3 is 13 residues. Here the CDR3 reads CASSETGGQPQHF. Written as DNA, the CDR3 is TGTGCCAGCAGTGAAACGGGGGGCCAGCCCCAGCATTTT.

This clone was found a few times. The chain carries TRBV11-2 and TRBJ2-3; D possibly corresponds to TRBD1 (5 bases). Trimming took 5 bases from V and 1 from J, leaving 16 bases between them. Germline V gene data show CDR1 as SGHAT and CDR2 as FQNNGV. The CDR3 sequence is 16 residues long. The DNA of the CDR3 is TGTGCCAGCAGCCTCAGACAGAATCGTGGCACAGATACGCAGTATTTT. Protein sequence: CASSLRQNRGTDTQYF. Using reference TRBV11-2 and TRBJ2-3 for the parts outside the CDR3, the full variable domain is EAGVAQSPRYKIIEKRQSVAFWCNPISGHATLYWYQQILGQGPKLLIQFQNNGVVDDSQLPKDRFSAERLKGVDSTLKIQPAKLEDSAVYLCASSLRQNRGTDTQYFGPGTRLTVL.

The chain joins TRBV18 to TRBJ1-4; 9 bases map to TRBD1. Germline CDR1 KGHSH, CDR2 LQKENI. V shed 7 bases, J shed 6 bases, and the junction held 9 bases outside the gene matches. There are 15 residues in the CDR3. The CDR3 nucleotides are TGTGCCAGCTTATCCGGTGGGACAGGGTATGAAAAACTGTTTTTT. This translates into CASLSGGTGYEKLFF.

The J gene is TRBJ2-7, the V gene TRBV9, with 8 bases fitting TRBD1. The CDR3 covers 14 residues. V gave up 3 bases and J gave up 3 bases; unmatched junction bases: 5. From germline, CDR1 is SGDLS and CDR2 YYNGEE. The CDR3 sequence is CASSARGRSYEQYF. CDR3 DNA sequence: TGTGCCAGCAGCGCCAGGGGGCGCAGCTACGAGCAGTACTTC.